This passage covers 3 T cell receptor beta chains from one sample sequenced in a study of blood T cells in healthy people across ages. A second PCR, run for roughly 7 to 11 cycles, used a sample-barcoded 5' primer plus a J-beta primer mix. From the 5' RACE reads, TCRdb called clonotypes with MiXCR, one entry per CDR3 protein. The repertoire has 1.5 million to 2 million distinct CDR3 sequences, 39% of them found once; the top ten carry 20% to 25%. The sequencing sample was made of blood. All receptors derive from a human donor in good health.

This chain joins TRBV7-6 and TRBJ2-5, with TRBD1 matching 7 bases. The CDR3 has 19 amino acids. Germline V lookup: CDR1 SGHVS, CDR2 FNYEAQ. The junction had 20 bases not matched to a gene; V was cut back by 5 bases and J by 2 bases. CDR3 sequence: CASSLIPRGLGVLQETQYF. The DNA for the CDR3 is TGTGCCAGCAGCCTTATCCCCAGGGGGTTAGGCGTGCTACAAGAGACCCAGTACTTC.

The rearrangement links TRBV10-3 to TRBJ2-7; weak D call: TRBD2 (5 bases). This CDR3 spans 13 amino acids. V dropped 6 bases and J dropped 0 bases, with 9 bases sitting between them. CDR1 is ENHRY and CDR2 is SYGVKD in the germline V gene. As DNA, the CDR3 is TGTGCCATCAGCCCTAGCTTCTCCTACGAGCAGTACTTC. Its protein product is CAISPSFSYEQYF.

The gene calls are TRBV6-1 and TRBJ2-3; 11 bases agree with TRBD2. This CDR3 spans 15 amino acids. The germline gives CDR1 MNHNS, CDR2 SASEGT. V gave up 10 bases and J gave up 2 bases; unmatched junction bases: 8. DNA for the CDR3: TGTGCCACTCTGAAGACTAGCGGGGTCACAGATACGCAGTATTTT. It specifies CATLKTSGVTDTQYF.